One sample yielded the 8 T cell receptor beta chains listed below, sequenced in a study of blood T cell repertoires in COVID-19. Generated by immunoSEQ multiplex PCR, the TCRdb table keeps only in-frame clones and is missing some. The sample holds 260,000 or so clones; approximately 90% are singletons and the top ten take 2% to 3%. The specimen was PBMCs or T cells enriched from blood (not recorded which). Every receptor here comes from a woman in her 30s with acute COVID-19.

The V call is TRBV11-3, the J call TRBJ1-1; TRBD1 aligns across 7 bases. CDR1 SGHNT and CDR2 YENEEA come from the germline V gene. This CDR3 is 14 amino acids long. V was clipped by 5 bases and J by 1 base; unmatched bases: 4. In DNA, the CDR3 is TGTGCCAGCAGCCCAGGGGGGTCGAACACTGAAGCTTTCTTT. Translated, it gives CASSPGGSNTEAFF.

The rearrangement links TRBV7-2 to TRBJ1-1, with a possible D match to TRBD1 (6 bases). Per the germline V gene, CDR1 is SGHTA and CDR2 is FQGNSA. The CDR3 loop spans 14 amino acids. Trimming stripped 1 base from V and 4 bases from J, with 10 bases between. The CDR3 region is CASSLVVGGTEAFF. CDR3 DNA: TGTGCCAGCAGCTTAGTGGTAGGGGGCACTGAAGCTTTCTTT. Full variable domain (rest looked up from reference TRBV7-2 and TRBJ1-1): GAGVSQSPSNKVTEKGKDVELRCDPISGHTALYWYRQSLGQGLEFLIYFQGNSAPDKSGLPSDRFSAERTGGSVSTLTIQRTQQEDSAVYLCASSLVVGGTEAFFGQGTRLTVV.

This chain uses TRBV2 with TRBJ2-7; possibly TRBD1 for D (6 bases). The V gene lost 4 bases and the J gene lost 2 bases, with 12 bases spanning the gap. The germline gives CDR1 SNHLY, CDR2 FYNNEI. CDR3 length equals 14 residues. CDR3 DNA: TGTGCCAGCAGTGCCCGGGACAAAGCCTACGAGCAGTACTTC. It is translated as CASSARDKAYEQYF. The full variable domain, with the rest looked up from reference TRBV2 and TRBJ2-7, is EPEVTQTPSHQVTQMGQEVILRCVPISNHLYFYWYRQILGQKVEFLVSFYNNEISEKSEIFDDQFSVERPDGSNFTLKIRSTKLEDSAMYFCASSARDKAYEQYFGPGTRLTVT.

The chain links TRBV5-1 to TRBJ1-4, with TRBD1 as a possible D gene (5 bases). The CDR3 spans 15 residues. Germline lookup yields CDR1 SGHRS and CDR2 YFSETQ. V lost 0 bases and J lost 2, with 8 bases in between. CDR3 DNA: TGCGCCAGCAGCTTGGTTCGGGGGACTAATGAAAAACTGTTTTTT. Translated: CASSLVRGTNEKLFF.

The chain recombines TRBV7-2 with TRBJ1-2, with D possibly being TRBD1 (6 bases). The CDR3 is made up of 14 amino acids. Germline loops: CDR1 SGHTA, CDR2 FQGNSA. V was clipped by 5 bases and J by 10 bases, with 20 bases between them. The CDR3 reads CASSPGGAVRDYTF. Written as DNA, the CDR3 is TGTGCCAGCAGCCCCGGGGGGGCCGTTAGGGACTACACCTTC.

The rearrangement uses TRBV5-1 and TRBJ2-2, with 9 positions matching TRBD1. CDR1 and CDR2 (germline): SGHRS, YFSETQ. V shed 4 bases, J shed 6 bases, and the junction held 4 bases outside the gene matches. The CDR3 is 14 amino acids. The CDR3 region is CASSRDRAAGELFF. CDR3 DNA sequence: TGCGCCAGCAGCCGGGACAGGGCGGCCGGGGAGCTGTTTTTT.

The chain joins TRBV6-5 to TRBJ1-2, with D hard to call. Trimming shortened V by 5 bases and J by 1 base, and 11 bases separated the two germline ends. Germline CDR1 reads MNHEY; CDR2 reads SVGAGI. The length of the CDR3 is 14 residues. The CDR3 DNA follows: TGTGCCAGCAGTCCTCGGGAGAATAACTATGGCTACACCTTC. Translating it yields CASSPRENNYGYTF.

The J gene is TRBJ1-1, the V gene TRBV7-8; D uncertain. Between the trimmed V and J ends, which lost 5 bases and 3 bases, there was a span of 4 bases. Per the germline V gene, CDR1 is SGHVS and CDR2 is FQNEAQ. The CDR3 is made up of 11 amino acids. The CDR3 region is CASSPYTEAFF. In nucleotides, the CDR3 is TGTGCCAGCAGCCCTTACACTGAAGCTTTCTTT.